The 8 T cell receptor beta chains in this list originate from one sample, sequenced in a study of early stage breast cancer tumors. Using immunoSEQ multiplex PCR, the repertoire was profiled, and TCRdb retains in-frame clones only, with some absent. The table shows roughly 60,000 clones, with about 83% occurring only once. The specimen was blood. The source of these receptors is a person aged 30 to 40 with breast cancer.

This chain connects TRBV2 to TRBJ2-1, with TRBD1 matching over 9 bases. The CDR3 has 14 residues. CDR1 is SNHLY and CDR2 is FYNNEI in the germline V gene. Unmatched junction bases numbered 8, after V lost 6 bases and J lost 8 bases. The CDR3 DNA reads as TGTGCCAGCAGCAAAGACACAGGGGGCCATGAGCAGTTCTTC. It translates to CASSKDTGGHEQFF.

CDR3 bases: TGTGCCAGCAGCCAAGTTAGTGGGCTAGGGCTTTCCTACGAGCAGTACTTC. This codes for CASSQVSGLGLSYEQYF. The rearrangement links TRBV4-2 to TRBJ2-7, with no clear D. CDR3 length equals 17 residues. The V gene lost 1 base and the J gene lost 1 base, with 17 bases spanning the gap. From germline, CDR1 is LGHNA and CDR2 YNFKEQ.

The chain uses TRBV19 and TRBJ2-7; 10 nucleotides align to TRBD2. Per the germline V gene, CDR1 is LNHDA and CDR2 is SQIVND (reference sequence). With 5 bases clipped from V and 3 bases from J, the junction kept 13 bases outside the gene matches. The CDR3 covers 17 residues. The CDR3 DNA sequence: TGTGCCAGTAGTCGGCTAGCGGGAGCGGTGCTGAGCTACGAGCAGTACTTC. Translating it yields CASSRLAGAVLSYEQYF.

This clone was counted once. The chain links TRBV30 to TRBJ2-3, with a tentative D call TRBD2 (5 bases). Germline loops: CDR1 GTSNPN, CDR2 SVGIG (reference sequence). V lost 2 bases and J lost 7, with 10 bases in between. The length of the CDR3 is 12 residues. Here the CDR3 DNA reads TGTGCCTGGAGTCCGACTACGTATACGCAGTATTTT. This codes for CAWSPTTYTQYF. The full variable domain, in which reference TRBV30 and TRBJ2-3 provide the parts outside the CDR3, is SQTIHQWPATLVQPVGSPLSLECTVEGTSNPNLYWYRQAAGRGLQLLFYSVGIGQISSEVPQNLSASRPQDRQFILSSKKLLLSDSGFYLCAWSPTTYTQYFGPGTRLTVL.

The DNA of the CDR3 is TGTGCCAGCAGCGTTACAGGCTACGAGCAGTACTTC. Translated, it gives CASSVTGYEQYF. The chain recombines TRBV5-6 with TRBJ2-7; TRBD1 might be the D (5 bases). The CDR3 spans 12 residues. V was pared by 4 bases and J by 3 bases, with 8 bases between. CDR1 is SGHDT, CDR2 YYEEEE, per germline.

The rearrangement links TRBV2 to TRBJ2-2, with D unclear. Germline V gives CDR1 SNHLY, CDR2 FYNNEI. The CDR3 contains 13 residues. The V and J ends lost 2 bases and 6 bases respectively, with 7 bases between them. This chain's CDR3 is CASSESEAGELFF. CDR3 DNA: TGTGCCAGCAGTGAATCTGAAGCCGGGGAGCTGTTTTTT.

The chain combines TRBV5-6 with TRBJ2-1; D gene unclear. Germline V gene sequence: CDR1 SGHDT, CDR2 YYEEEE. CDR3 length: 10 amino acids. The ends were cut back, 4 bases at V and 8 bases at J, with 4 bases in the middle. For the CDR3, the DNA is TGTGCCAGCAGCGGATATGAGCAGTTCTTC. Translating gives CASSGYEQFF.

The rearrangement uses TRBV18 and TRBJ2-7; TRBD2 matches at 7 bases. The CDR3 extends over 17 amino acids. Trimming took 2 bases from V and 4 from J; bases not matched to a gene: 14. CDR1 and CDR2 from the germline V gene are KGHSH and LQKENI. This CDR3 reads CASSPSRREFPGYEQYF. CDR3 nucleotides: TGTGCCAGCTCACCAAGTCGGCGGGAGTTTCCCGGGTACGAGCAGTACTTC.